This T cell receptor beta chain was sequenced during a study of T cell repertoires in cytomegalovirus infection. The overall study: Well-studied HLA-B-restricted CMV epitopes were used in the study alongside recently identified HLA-C-restricted ones. Evidence of both CMV infection and a matching HLA type came from public TCR beta signatures.

TCRdb processed the reads anew with MiXCR; each CDR3 protein has one entry. The sample lists 700,000 to 850,000 distinct CDR3 sequences; 32% were seen once. This clonotype was observed at least ten times. Its antigen is undetermined. Compared with germline, one end of the junction differs, possibly owing to a read error. The length of the CDR3 is 15 residues. Per the germline V gene, CDR1 is SEHNR and CDR2 is FQNEAQ (reference sequence). The chain carries TRBV7-9 and TRBJ2-2; 7 bases match TRBD1. Sample: cultured CD8+ T cells from PBMCs, taken from culture after CMV antigen stimulation. The source is a human donor in good health (CMV status not recorded). Some clones in this sample may be carry-over from other donors' samples. This chain's CDR3 is CASSFLSPGTDGAVF. The CDR3 bases are TGTGCCAGCAGCTTCCTTTCTCCCGGGACAGATGGAGCTGTTTTT.